This TCR beta chain was documented in a study of beta chain features in type 1 diabetes. TCRB transcripts that were expressed got sequenced, as all of the isolated RNA had been reverse transcribed. Generated by immunoSEQ multiplex PCR, the TCRdb table keeps only in-frame clones and is missing some. The sample lists fewer than 900,000 clones; about a sixth were seen once. Details on this clone: Relative to the germline gene, one junction end is altered; a read error may explain this.

Source material: naive CD4+ T cells from blood. The source of this sequence is a young woman in good health.

The CDR3 DNA reads TGTGCTAGCAGCGCAGGACAGAACACCGGGGAGCTGTTTTTT. It translates to CASSAGQNTGELFF. The V gene is TRBV7-7, the J gene TRBJ2-2; the D gene is possibly TRBD1 (5 bases). The germline CDR1 and CDR2 sequences are SSHAT and FNYEAQ (reference sequence). The CDR3 has 14 residues.